These 12 T cell receptor beta chains came from one sample sequenced in a study of blood T cell repertoires in COVID-19 (dated by TCRdb to 2019 to 2021). To prepare the library, the immunoSEQ multiplex PCR assay was applied. TCRdb holds this immuneACCESS table with in-frame rearrangements only. Some clones are missing; in checked studies, unresolved V genes explain under half, and the rest has no known cause. The sample table holds 200,000 or so clones, of which approximately 82% were seen once. The ten largest clones add up to approximately 6.9% of the sample. The material sequenced was peripheral blood. The receptor source for this set is a human donor with acute or convalescent COVID-19. The donor label of this sample is uncertain.

DNA for the CDR3: TGTGCCAGCAGCGCCACCCAGGGTACAGATACGCAGTATTTT. Protein product: CASSATQGTDTQYF. The rearrangement links TRBV5-6 to TRBJ2-3; perhaps TRBD1 as D (5 bases). Germline V gives CDR1 SGHDT, CDR2 YYEEEE. CDR3 length: 14 residues. V was pared by 4 bases and J by 3 bases, with 12 bases between. Complete variable domain (other parts from reference TRBV5-6 and TRBJ2-3): DAGVTQSPTHLIKTRGQQVTLRCSPKSGHDTVSWYQQALGQGPQFIFQYYEEEERQRGNFPDRFSGHQFPNYSSELNVNALLLGDSALYLCASSATQGTDTQYFGPGTRLTVL.

V is TRBV5-1 and J is TRBJ1-3; TRBD1 matches at 7 bases. CDR3 size: 16 residues. Germline trimming cut 0 bases from V and 0 bases from J; bases unmatched to any gene: 3. CDR1 is SGHRS and CDR2 is YFSETQ in the germline V gene. The CDR3 DNA follows: TGCGCCAGCAGCTTGGGACAGGGCCTCTCTGGAAACACCATATATTTT. This codes for CASSLGQGLSGNTIYF. The complete variable domain, with remaining parts taken from reference TRBV5-1 and TRBJ1-3, reads KAGVTQTPRYLIKTRGQQVTLSCSPISGHRSVSWYQQTPGQGLQFLFEYFSETQRNKGNFPGRFSGRQFSNSRSEMNVSTLELGDSALYLCASSLGQGLSGNTIYFGEGSWLTVV.

V gene TRBV3-1 (or the pseudogene TRBV3-2) combines with J gene TRBJ2-1; 8 nucleotides line up with TRBD2. The V gene end was trimmed by 0 bases and the J gene end by 5 bases; junction bases not matched to a gene: 0. The germline gives CDR1 LGHDT, CDR2 YNNKEL (reference sequence). CDR3 size: 14 residues. CDR3 region: CASSQERGDNEQFF. The CDR3 DNA sequence: TGTGCCAGCAGCCAAGAGCGGGGGGACAATGAGCAGTTCTTC.

This chain connects TRBV5-1 to TRBJ2-1, with 10 bases that match TRBD2. Trimming removed 1 base from V and 6 bases from J; junction bases left unmatched: 10. Per germline, CDR1 SGHRS and CDR2 YFSETQ. The CDR3 covers 17 residues. The CDR3 is CASSLLGRSSGGNEQFF. DNA for the CDR3: TGCGCCAGCAGCTTGTTAGGTAGGTCTAGCGGGGGCAATGAGCAGTTCTTC.

This clone occurred once. The J gene is TRBJ1-5, the V gene TRBV7-8; a weak D match, TRBD1 (5 bases). There are 18 residues in the CDR3. Germline V gene data show CDR1 as SGHVS and CDR2 as FQNEAQ. V lost 5 bases and J lost 2, with 22 bases in between. The CDR3 is CASSGRWGGGSGNQPQHF. DNA for the CDR3: TGTGCCAGCAGCGGGAGATGGGGGGGTGGAAGCGGCAATCAGCCCCAGCATTTT.

J is TRBJ2-5 and V is TRBV7-9; D is perhaps TRBD2 (5 bases). V lost 3 bases and J 4 bases, leaving 6 bases between the germline ends. The germline V gene encodes CDR1 SEHNR and CDR2 FQNEAQ (reference sequence). The length of the CDR3 is 12 residues. DNA of the CDR3: TGTGCCAGCAGCTTGGCGGGAGAGACCCAGTACTTC. Encoded protein: CASSLAGETQYF.

Here the CDR3 DNA reads TGTGCCAGCAGCGTAGGCCTAGCTAACTATGGCTACACCTTC. Amino acids: CASSVGLANYGYTF. The chain is built from TRBV9 and TRBJ1-2; no clear D gene. V gave up 0 bases and J gave up 0 bases, with 6 bases separating them. Germline V gene sequence: CDR1 SGDLS, CDR2 YYNGEE. This CDR3 has 14 amino acids.

CDR3 DNA sequence: TGTGCCAGCAGTTACGTGACAGGGGGCTATGAAGCTTTCTTT. Translating gives CASSYVTGGYEAFF. The V gene is TRBV6-2 or TRBV6-3, the J gene TRBJ1-1; the match to TRBD1 covers 10 bases. CDR1 and CDR2 (germline): MNHEY, SVGEGT. This CDR3 has 14 amino acids. V was pared by 2 bases and J by 7 bases, with 4 bases of the junction left unmatched.

This clone was counted between two and nine times. This chain uses TRBV20-1 with TRBJ1-1; D is undetermined. The CDR3 is 12 amino acids. From germline, CDR1 is DFQATT and CDR2 SNEGSKA (reference sequence). V was trimmed by 3 bases and J by 2 bases, leaving 7 bases between them. Here the CDR3 DNA reads TGCAGTGCTAGTAGAGTTAACACTGAAGCTTTCTTT. Its protein product is CSASRVNTEAFF.

The chain uses TRBV7-9 and TRBJ1-1, with a weak D call TRBD1 (5 bases). Germline CDR1 SEHNR, CDR2 FQNEAQ (reference sequence). The V end was cut by 5 bases, the J end by 6 bases, with 16 bases between. CDR3 size: 14 residues. The chain's CDR3 is CASSPTPGTPEAFF. CDR3 DNA sequence: TGTGCCAGCAGCCCGACCCCGGGGACTCCTGAAGCTTTCTTT.

This clone was seen only once. The chain couples TRBV14 to TRBJ1-3; TRBD1 aligns across 7 bases. Per germline, CDR1 SGHDN and CDR2 FVKESK. V lost 10 bases to trimming and J lost 0 bases; unmatched junction nucleotides: 15. This CDR3 has 17 residues. CDR3 bases: TGTGCCAACACCCCCCCGGGACAGACCCTCTCTGGAAACACCATATATTTT. It translates to CANTPPGQTLSGNTIYF.

V is TRBV28 and J is TRBJ1-1; TRBD1 agrees at 7 bases. The J segment lost 6 bases and the V segment lost 2 bases, leaving 6 bases of the junction unmatched. This CDR3 is 14 amino acids long. The V gene's germline CDR1 is MDHEN and CDR2 SYDVKM. This CDR3 reads CASSLGGGAAEAFF. The CDR3 DNA is TGTGCCAGCAGTTTAGGAGGGGGCGCGGCTGAAGCTTTCTTT.